Sequencing of this T cell receptor (beta chain) was carried out in a study of blood T cell repertoires in COVID-19. Background on the study: The cDNA or gDNA used as material had been derived from T cells, B-cell-depleted T cells, or PBMCs.

TCRdb keeps only in-frame clones here, not all; method: immunoSEQ multiplex PCR. The sample consists of about 80,000 clones, approximately 85% of them appearing once. This clonotype was obtained from a man between 50 and 59 years old with COVID-19, enrolled during active disease. Sequenced sample: peripheral blood.

The CDR3 region has the DNA TGTGCCACCAGTGATTTTGCTGGACAGGGGGCGGATAGCACAGATACGCAGTATTTT. Translating gives CATSDFAGQGADSTDTQYF. The chain is built from TRBV24-1 and TRBJ2-3, with 11 positions matching TRBD1. Per the germline V gene, CDR1 is KGHDR and CDR2 is SFDVKD. The CDR3 is 19 amino acids. The V gene end was trimmed by 1 base and the J gene end by 0 bases; junction bases not matched to a gene: 8.